This entry features one T cell receptor beta chain sequence. What this receptor recognizes is not known. No per-base quality is available; no much larger clone lies one base away. Each collaborating institution followed its own protocols to collect whole blood in K2EDTA tubes. For TCRbeta analysis, collaborator samples were shipped as frozen whole blood, as isolated PBMCs, or as DNA extracted from either sample type. These data belong to a study of blood T cell repertoires in COVID-19 (dated by TCRdb to 2018 to 2020). Background on the whole study: The collaborator samples originated in the United States, Italy and Spain and spanned the acute and convalescent phases of COVID-19. The material from the prospective study consisted of cDNA or gDNA derived from T cells, B-cell-depleted T cells, or PBMCs. Subjects who had been exposed to COVID-19, were actively infected with it, or had recovered from it provided the deeply sampled blood TCRbeta repertoires that made up the dataset. The repertoires were released in a freely available public database intended as a resource for research on the immune response to SARS-CoV-2. Samples came from the ongoing ImmuneRACE study (first 160 participants) plus 1,254 subjects from 6 global collaborators. Nearly every sample came with metadata listing a de-identified subject ID, COVID-19 status, age in years and sex. Where available, HLA class I and class II types were obtained from metadata supplied by the sample provider rather than from assay-based typing.

General conclusions and limits of the study: How much clinical and demographic metadata was included differed by source and by participant, and the metadata was provided uncurated.

TCRbeta CDR3 regions were amplified from genomic DNA using the immunoSEQ Assay, a bias-controlled multiplex PCR. The source study handled its data this way. Nucleated cell counts per sample were estimated from amplification of reference gene primers within the assay. To quantify the absolute abundance of each unique TCRbeta CDR3 rearrangement, sequence reads were collapsed and filtered. For each sample, productive Simpson clonality was calculated as the square root of Simpson's diversity index over productive rearrangements. TCRdb re-hosts the immuneACCESS table, in-frame sequences only. Its copies lack some clones; in the studies checked, an unresolved V gene accounts for under half of them, and the cause for the rest is not known. V, J and clone size are taken as reported in that table, and D and trimming were inferred from the DNA itself. This sample comprises tens of thousands of clones, 90% of them detected only once. 1.4% to 1.5% of the sample goes to the ten largest clones.

The V and J ends are trimmed by 0 bases and 3 bases, leaving 16 bases between them. The germline V gene encodes CDR1 SGHKS and CDR2 YYEKEE (reference sequence). The CDR3 starts with the cysteine, ends with the phenylalanine, and has 17 residues. Solely the CDR3 DNA is kept, with 51 bases framed from the first base. Sample: peripheral blood. This TCR came from a man between 50 and 59 years old with acute or convalescent COVID-19. Recombination joined TRBV5-5 with TRBJ1-3; the D gene is possibly TRBD1, with 5 bases matching. The CDR3 corresponds to CASSLEGLRVYGNTIYF. In nucleotides, the sequence is TGTGCCAGCAGCTTGGAGGGACTCAGGGTCTATGGAAACACCATATATTTT.